This T cell receptor beta chain stems from a study of human T cells and chemical hapten exposure. Study conclusions and caveats: Following DPC sensitization, TCRs present above 1 in 1000 frequency showed no change.

Time point given: patch test 1, 2 weeks after DPC sensitization. The treatment was: therapeutic diphenylcyclopropenone sensitization with weekly scalp DPC. Someone pulled total RNA out of unfractionated whole blood. A remark on this clonotype: What it binds is unknown.

TCRdb independently ran MiXCR on the RACE reads; one entry per CDR3 protein. The table includes under 60,000 distinct CDR3 sequences, roughly 9.6% detected once. Looked up from germline, CDR1 is SGHAT and CDR2 is FQNNGV. V was trimmed by 3 bases and J by 6 bases, leaving 9 bases between them. CDR3 length: 14 residues. This sample comprised whole blood, obtained in connection with sensitization to the hapten diphenylcyclopropenone (DPC). This rearrangement joins TRBV11-2 to TRBJ1-6; no reliable D call. This TCR derives from a woman between 35 and 50 years old with alopecia areata. Some clones in this sample may be carry-over from other donors' samples. The CDR3 bases are TGTGCCAGCAGCTTGGCGGGCAGTAATTCACCCCTCCACTTT. It is translated as CASSLAGSNSPLHF.